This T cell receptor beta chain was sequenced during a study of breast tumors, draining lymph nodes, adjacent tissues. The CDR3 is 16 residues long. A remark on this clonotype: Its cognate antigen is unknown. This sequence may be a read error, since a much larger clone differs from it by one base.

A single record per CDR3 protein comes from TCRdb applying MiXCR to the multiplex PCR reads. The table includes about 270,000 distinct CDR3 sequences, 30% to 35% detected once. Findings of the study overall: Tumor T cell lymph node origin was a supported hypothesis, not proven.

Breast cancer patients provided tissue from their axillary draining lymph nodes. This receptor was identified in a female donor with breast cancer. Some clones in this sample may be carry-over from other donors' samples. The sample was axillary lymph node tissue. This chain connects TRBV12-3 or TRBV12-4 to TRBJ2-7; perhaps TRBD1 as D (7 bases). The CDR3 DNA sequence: TGTGCCAGCACCAGCAGTTCAGGGGGGCACTCCCACGAGCAGTACTTC. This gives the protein CASTSSSGGHSHEQYF.